The 2 T cell receptor beta chains below all came from one sample that was sequenced in a study of regulatory T cells in long-lasting Graves disease (dated by TCRdb to about 2021). The time point label, as the study defines it: persistent/refractory GD, antithyroid drugs over 5 years with positive TRAb. RNA was extracted from PBMCs in TRIzol for both TCR sequencing and RNA sequencing. Libraries were made using multiplex PCR. TCRdb records Illumina HiSeq 4000 as the sequencer. iRepertoire HTBI primers and Arm-PCR amplification of CDR3 regions were used to construct TCR beta libraries. Through fastp at Q25 and MiXCR, TCRdb rebuilt clones from the public reads, retaining in-frame beta chains. When rows share a CDR3 protein, they turn into one entry using the most common DNA and genes. This sample is represented by 300,000 to 500,000 distinct CDR3 sequences; 20% of them were singletons. Clones ranked in the top ten supply less than 25% of the sample.

The input for sequencing was peripheral blood mononuclear cells (PBMCs), taken when the disease was refractory, from a patient treated with antithyroid drugs. Every receptor here comes from a female donor with Graves disease.

V and J are TRBV28 and TRBJ2-3; D unclear. This CDR3 has 15 amino acids. Germline assignment: CDR1 MDHEN and CDR2 SYDVKM. V lost 6 bases, J lost 4 bases, and 17 bases lay in between. CDR3 loop: CASRTPFNGADTQYF. CDR3 bases: TGTGCCAGCAGAACCCCCTTTAACGGCGCAGATACGCAGTATTTT.

The chain has TRBV7-9 and TRBJ2-7; TRBD2 aligns across 7 bases. The V gene end was trimmed by 5 bases and the J gene end by 2 bases; junction bases not matched to a gene: 9. The CDR3 has 15 amino acids. The V gene's germline CDR1 is SEHNR and CDR2 FQNEAQ (reference sequence). CDR3 protein: CASSPGASGTYEQYF. The CDR3 DNA reads as TGTGCCAGCAGCCCAGGCGCTAGCGGAACCTACGAGCAGTACTTC.